This T cell receptor beta chain originates from a study of shared clonotypes between healthy human individuals. The study's findings and limits: Naive subsets typically showed greater estimated richness than memory subsets.

V was clipped by 6 bases and J by 5 bases, with 16 bases between them. CDR3 size: 13 residues. The germline gives CDR1 SQVTM, CDR2 ANQGSEA. Regarding this clone: Antigen: not known.

In the authors' workflow: As immunoSEQ supplied junction-only sequences (without quality scores), filtering differed. The protocol was immunoSEQ multiplex PCR, while the TCRdb copy is restricted to in-frame clones and leaves out a portion. V and J calls and clone size follow that table, whereas D and trimming were derived from the DNA. The repertoire has around 180,000 clones, roughly 93% of them found once; the top ten carry 0.065% to 0.07%. The sequenced sample consisted of naive CD4+ T cells sorted from blood. Documented subset: CD45RA+ positively selected. The sequence came from a woman under 40 in good health. V is TRBV29-1 and J is TRBJ1-1; weak D call: TRBD1 (5 bases). The CDR3 nucleotides are TGCAGCGTCGATTCGGTGGGGCAAACTGAAGCTTTCTTT. It is translated as CSVDSVGQTEAFF.